This T cell receptor beta chain was found in a study of naive CD8 T cells in extremely preterm neonates. Sorting kept Annexin V-negative CD3+CD8+CD45RA+CCR7+ naive T cells. CDR1 and CDR2 (germline): SGHDT, YYEEEE. With 4 bases clipped from V and 6 bases from J, the junction kept 4 bases outside the gene matches. CDR3 length: 12 residues. The table came from immunoSEQ multiplex PCR; TCRdb's copy has only in-frame clones and leaves some out. The sample yields around 7,900 clones, 95% to 98% seen once. As concerns this clone: Its antigen is unidentified.

Notes on the study in general: Preterm samples differed in productive template counts; sample size was small.

The sequenced sample consisted of naive CD8+ T cells from blood. This clonotype was obtained from a human donor in good health. V usage is TRBV5-6 and J usage is TRBJ2-7; TRBD1 matches 7 bases. This chain's CDR3 is CASSLTGPEQYF. CDR3 DNA: TGTGCCAGCAGCCTGACAGGGCCCGAGCAGTACTTC. Variable domain in full (rest from reference TRBV5-6 and TRBJ2-7): DAGVTQSPTHLIKTRGQQVTLRCSPKSGHDTVSWYQQALGQGPQFIFQYYEEEERQRGNFPDRFSGHQFPNYSSELNVNALLLGDSALYLCASSLTGPEQYFGPGTRLTVT.